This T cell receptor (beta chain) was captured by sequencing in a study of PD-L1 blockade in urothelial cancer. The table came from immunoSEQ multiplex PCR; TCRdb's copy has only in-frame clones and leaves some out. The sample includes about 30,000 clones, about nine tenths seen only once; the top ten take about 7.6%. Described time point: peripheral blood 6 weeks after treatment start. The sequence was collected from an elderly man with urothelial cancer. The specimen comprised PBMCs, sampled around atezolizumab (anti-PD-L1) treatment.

The CDR3: CASSLSGRAYNEQFF. In DNA, the CDR3 is TGTGCCAGCAGCTTAAGCGGGAGGGCCTACAATGAGCAGTTCTTC. V gene TRBV11-2 combines with J gene TRBJ2-1, with 10 bases aligning to TRBD2. V was pared by 2 bases and J by 2 bases, with 0 bases of the junction left unmatched. CDR3 size: 15 residues. The V gene's germline CDR1 is SGHAT and CDR2 FQNNGV.